This is a list of T cell receptor beta chains from one sample in a study of shared clonotypes between healthy human individuals. Assay used: immunoSEQ multiplex PCR; TCRdb lists only in-frame clones, some missing. The table has approximately 940,000 clones, 60% to 85% seen once; the top ten hold 1.5%. The sequenced material came from memory CD4+ T cells sorted from blood. Receptors originate from a man between 18 and 29 years old in good health. Both conserved end residues are part of each CDR3. Fields, in order: clone size, D gene, J gene, V gene, CDR3 protein, CDR3 DNA. D genes are given only for firm matches. Not every row has a clone size; where given, it reads once, few, many or a size class.

clone size: -
D gene: -
J gene: TRBJ2-5
V gene: TRBV9
CDR3 protein: CASGKTAFPETQYF
CDR3 DNA: TGTGCCAGCGGGAAGACTGCCTTCCCAGAGACCCAGTACTTC

clone size: -
D gene: -
J gene: TRBJ2-1
V gene: TRBV19
CDR3 protein: CASSKGISYNEQFF
CDR3 DNA: TGTGCCAGTAGTAAGGGGATCTCCTACAATGAGCAGTTCTTC

clone size: -
D gene: -
J gene: TRBJ2-5
V gene: TRBV5-6
CDR3 protein: CASSLSGGTLSLQETQYF
CDR3 DNA: TGTGCCAGCAGCTTGAGCGGCGGGACCCTAAGCCTCCAAGAGACCCAGTACTTC

clone size: -
D gene: -
J gene: TRBJ2-7
V gene: TRBV10-2
CDR3 protein: CASSESYEQYF
CDR3 DNA: TGCGCCAGCAGTGAGTCCTACGAGCAGTACTTC

clone size: -
D gene: -
J gene: TRBJ2-7
V gene: TRBV28
CDR3 protein: CASSSLLPEQYF
CDR3 DNA: TGTGCCAGCAGTTCGCTCCTCCCCGAGCAGTACTTC

clone size: -
D gene: -
J gene: TRBJ2-7
V gene: TRBV5-8
CDR3 protein: CASILNGVEQYF
CDR3 DNA: TGTGCCAGCATCCTGAATGGGGTCGAGCAGTACTTC

clone size: -
D gene: -
J gene: TRBJ2-7
V gene: TRBV10-3
CDR3 protein: CAISESSYISYEQYF
CDR3 DNA: TGTGCCATCAGTGAGTCAAGTTATATCTCCTACGAGCAGTACTTC

clone size: -
D gene: -
J gene: TRBJ2-7
V gene: TRBV11-2
CDR3 protein: CASSLDLVYEQYF
CDR3 DNA: TGTGCCAGCAGCTTAGATTTGGTTTACGAGCAGTACTTC

clone size: -
D gene: -
J gene: TRBJ2-5
V gene: TRBV7-7
CDR3 protein: CASSLTGLQTQYF
CDR3 DNA: TGTGCTAGCAGTTTAACAGGTCTTCAGACCCAGTACTTC

clone size: -
D gene: TRBD2
J gene: TRBJ2-7
V gene: TRBV7-9
CDR3 protein: CASSLAGGPGYEQYF
CDR3 DNA: TGTGCCAGCAGCCTAGCGGGGGGGCCTGGCTACGAGCAGTACTTC

clone size: -
D gene: -
J gene: TRBJ2-3
V gene: TRBV2
CDR3 protein: CASSERQGRSTDTQYF
CDR3 DNA: TGTGCCAGCAGTGAACGGCAGGGAAGGAGCACAGATACGCAGTATTTT

clone size: -
D gene: TRBD1
J gene: TRBJ1-2
V gene: TRBV29-1
CDR3 protein: CSVQRQGGGYTF
CDR3 DNA: TGCAGCGTTCAAAGACAGGGTGGCGGCTACACCTTC

clone size: few
D gene: -
J gene: TRBJ2-7
V gene: TRBV29-1
CDR3 protein: CSVGQFHEQYF
CDR3 DNA: TGCAGCGTTGGACAGTTCCACGAGCAGTACTTC

clone size: -
D gene: -
J gene: TRBJ1-2
V gene: TRBV5-1
CDR3 protein: CASSLEPRNYGYTF
CDR3 DNA: TGCGCCAGCAGCTTGGAGCCGCGGAACTATGGCTACACCTTC